This is a list of T cell receptor beta chains from one sample in a study of CD8+ T cells in alopecia areata. The method was immunoSEQ multiplex PCR; TCRdb's version includes in-frame clones alone and lacks a portion of them. In the table there are approximately 99,000 clones, about 50% of which are singletons. Sequenced sample: NKG2D-low CD8+ T cells sorted from blood. The receptor set was obtained from a human donor with alopecia areata. CDR3s include the opening cysteine and the closing phenylalanine or tryptophan. The order of the fields is J gene, V gene, clone size, D gene, CDR3 DNA, CDR3 protein. The D gene is left open where the match is weak. The size field is filled for only some rows; it gives once, few, many or a size class.

J: TRBJ2-5; V: TRBV9; size: .; D: .; DNA: TGTGCCAGCAGCGTAGCGGCCCAACAAGAGACCCAGTACTTC; CDR3: CASSVAAQQETQYF
J: TRBJ2-7; V: TRBV27; size: few; D: TRBD1; DNA: TGTGCCAGCAGTTTAAGTGGGACAGGGTATCGGTACTTC; CDR3: CASSLSGTGYRYF
J: TRBJ2-3; V: TRBV14; size: .; D: .; DNA: TGTGCCAGCAGCCAAAGCACCCGGATGGGTGCAGTAGAGTATTTT; CDR3: CASSQSTRMGAVEYF
J: TRBJ2-1; V: TRBV29-1; size: .; D: .; DNA: TGCAGCGTTGTCAGGAATGAGCAGTTCTTC; CDR3: CSVVRNEQFF
J: TRBJ2-1; V: TRBV27; size: .; D: .; DNA: TGTGCCAGCAGTTACGGGTCCTACAATGAGCAGTTCTTC; CDR3: CASSYGSYNEQFF
J: TRBJ1-5; V: TRBV10-3; size: few; D: .; DNA: TGTGCCATCAGCGAACGACTGGTGAATCAGCCCCAGCATTTT; CDR3: CAISERLVNQPQHF
J: TRBJ2-3; V: TRBV27; size: .; D: .; DNA: TGTGCCAGCAGTTTCGGGCTGACAGATACGCAGTATTTT; CDR3: CASSFGLTDTQYF
J: TRBJ1-1; V: TRBV9; size: few; D: TRBD1; DNA: TGTGCCAGCAGCCCGGGACAGTCTTTTGAAGCTTTCTTT; CDR3: CASSPGQSFEAFF
J: TRBJ2-2; V: TRBV28; size: .; D: TRBD2; DNA: TGTGCCAGCGATAACCGCGAGCCAGCGGGAGGCACCGGGGAGCTGTTTTTT; CDR3: CASDNREPAGGTGELFF
J: TRBJ2-2; V: TRBV7-9; size: .; D: .; DNA: TGTGCCAGCAGCCCTGTGGACAGCTATACCGGGGAGCTGTTTTTT; CDR3: CASSPVDSYTGELFF
J: TRBJ2-1; V: TRBV6-5; size: .; D: .; DNA: TGTGCCAGCAGTTATTTGGGGGGCAATGAGCAGTTCTTC; CDR3: CASSYLGGNEQFF
J: TRBJ1-1; V: TRBV27; size: .; D: .; DNA: TGTGCCAGCACCCTTGTCTGGGGGATGAACACTGAAGCTTTCTTT; CDR3: CASTLVWGMNTEAFF
J: TRBJ1-1; V: TRBV4-1; size: .; D: TRBD1; DNA: TGCGCCAGCAGCCTGTCCCGGGACAGATCGAACACTGAAGCTTTCTTT; CDR3: CASSLSRDRSNTEAFF
J: TRBJ2-6; V: TRBV10-3; size: few; D: TRBD2; DNA: TGTGCCATTTACGGGGGGAGTTCTGGGGCCAACGTCCTGACTTTC; CDR3: CAIYGGSSGANVLTF
J: TRBJ2-5; V: TRBV28; size: once; D: .; DNA: TGTGCCAGCAGTCTACAGATACAAGAGACCCAGTACTTC; CDR3: CASSLQIQETQYF
J: TRBJ2-7; V: TRBV5-1; size: once; D: TRBD1; DNA: TGCGCCAGCAGCTGGACAGGGATTCTCTACGAGCAGTACTTC; CDR3: CASSWTGILYEQYF
J: TRBJ2-7; V: TRBV11-3; size: .; D: .; DNA: TGTGCCAGCAGGCAGCCGCCCTACGAGCAGTACTTC; CDR3: CASRQPPYEQYF
J: TRBJ1-2; V: TRBV6-6; size: .; D: .; DNA: TGTGCCAGCAGTTACGATACCGATGGCTACACCTTC; CDR3: CASSYDTDGYTF
J: TRBJ2-3; V: TRBV5-4; size: .; D: .; DNA: TGTGCCAGCAGCTTGGCCGAGCGGGTTGGCACAGATACGCAGTATTTT; CDR3: CASSLAERVGTDTQYF
J: TRBJ2-1; V: TRBV20-1; size: .; D: .; DNA: TGCAGTGCTCCTAGCTACAATGAGCAGTTCTTC; CDR3: CSAPSYNEQFF
J: TRBJ2-3; V: TRBV30; size: .; D: TRBD2; DNA: TGTGCCTGGAACGGAGCGGGGACAGATACGCAGTATTTT; CDR3: CAWNGAGTDTQYF
J: TRBJ2-1; V: TRBV7-9; size: few; D: TRBD1; DNA: TGTGCCAGCAGCTTAGTTGGGACAGGGTATGACAATGAGCAGTTCTTC; CDR3: CASSLVGTGYDNEQFF
J: TRBJ1-4; V: TRBV28; size: .; D: TRBD1; DNA: TGTGCCAGCAGTTTACCAGGACAGGCTAATGAAAAACTGTTTTTT; CDR3: CASSLPGQANEKLFF
J: TRBJ2-2; V: TRBV2; size: few; D: .; DNA: TGTGCCAGCAGTGAATGGCGGGCGAACACCGGGGAGCTGTTTTTT; CDR3: CASSEWRANTGELFF
J: TRBJ2-7; V: TRBV25-1; size: .; D: .; DNA: TGTGCCAGCAGTGGGGGGGCCTGGGAGCAGTACTTC; CDR3: CASSGGAWEQYF
J: TRBJ2-2; V: TRBV27; size: .; D: .; DNA: TGTGCCAGCAGTCGCGCAAGGGTTATCACCGGGGAGCTGTTTTTT; CDR3: CASSRARVITGELFF
J: TRBJ2-3; V: TRBV6-6; size: .; D: .; DNA: TGTGCCAGCAGTCAACCTCGAGGAGATACGCAGTATTTT; CDR3: CASSQPRGDTQYF
J: TRBJ2-1; V: TRBV5-6; size: medium-sized; D: .; DNA: TGTGCCAGCAGTTCCTGGAACAATGAGCAGTTCTTC; CDR3: CASSSWNNEQFF
J: TRBJ2-5; V: TRBV2; size: .; D: TRBD1; DNA: TGTGCCAGCAGTGACAGGGACAGGGTGGGAGAGACCCAGTACTTC; CDR3: CASSDRDRVGETQYF
J: TRBJ2-3; V: TRBV5-1; size: .; D: TRBD1; DNA: TGCGCCAGCAGCTTAGGGACAGCTAGCACAGATACGCAGTATTTT; CDR3: CASSLGTASTDTQYF
J: TRBJ1-1; V: TRBV2; size: few; D: .; DNA: TGTGCCAGCAGTGAAGGCGGACTTAACACTGAAGCTTTCTTT; CDR3: CASSEGGLNTEAFF
J: TRBJ2-7; V: TRBV19; size: few; D: .; DNA: TGTGCCAGTAGTTCGGAGATTACAGCCTACGAGCAGTACTTC; CDR3: CASSSEITAYEQYF
J: TRBJ1-4; V: TRBV29-1; size: .; D: .; DNA: TGCAGCGTTGTAACGCCGGGAACGGCTAATGAAAAACTGTTTTTT; CDR3: CSVVTPGTANEKLFF
J: TRBJ1-1; V: TRBV19; size: .; D: .; DNA: TGTGCCAGTACTGAGAACACTGAAGCTTTCTTT; CDR3: CASTENTEAFF
J: TRBJ1-2; V: TRBV27; size: .; D: TRBD1; DNA: TGTGCCAGCCCTAATTGGACAGGGTCTAACTATGGCTACACCTTC; CDR3: CASPNWTGSNYGYTF
J: TRBJ2-3; V: TRBV6-5; size: few; D: .; DNA: TGTGCCAGGATTAGCGCAGATACGCAGTATTTT; CDR3: CARISADTQYF
J: TRBJ2-4; V: TRBV27; size: .; D: .; DNA: TGTGCCAGCAGTACGAAGGGAGTCAAAAACATTCAGTACTTC; CDR3: CASSTKGVKNIQYF
J: TRBJ2-5; V: TRBV15; size: .; D: .; DNA: TGTGCCACCAGCGTGACTAGCCAAGAGACCCAGTACTTC; CDR3: CATSVTSQETQYF
J: TRBJ2-3; V: TRBV7-9; size: .; D: .; DNA: TGTGCCAGCAGCTCGCCGACCACAGATACGCAGTATTTT; CDR3: CASSSPTTDTQYF
J: TRBJ2-3; V: TRBV27; size: few; D: .; DNA: TGTGCCAGCAGTTTTAGGGCCAGCTCCCCGTATTTT; CDR3: CASSFRASSPYF
J: TRBJ2-5; V: TRBV7-9; size: few; D: .; DNA: TGTGCCAGCAGCTTAGCGGGTTTGGAAGAGACCCAGTACTTC; CDR3: CASSLAGLEETQYF
J: TRBJ2-2; V: TRBV28; size: few; D: .; DNA: TGTGCCAGCAGTTTACAGGGCGGGGAGCTGTTTTTT; CDR3: CASSLQGGELFF
J: TRBJ1-1; V: TRBV19; size: few; D: .; DNA: TGTGCCAGTAATTGGGGTGCCACTGAAGCTTTCTTT; CDR3: CASNWGATEAFF
J: TRBJ2-7; V: TRBV27; size: .; D: .; DNA: TGTGCCAGCAGTCCCAATACAGGGTGGGAGCAGTACTTC; CDR3: CASSPNTGWEQYF
J: TRBJ2-7; V: TRBV19; size: .; D: TRBD2; DNA: TGTGCCAGTAAGCCACCGGGACTAGCCTACGAGCAGTACTTC; CDR3: CASKPPGLAYEQYF